A selection of T cell receptor beta chains follows, all from one sample in a study of cytomegalovirus exposure and HLA in healthy donors. Assay: immunoSEQ multiplex PCR; the TCRdb copy retains only in-frame clones and omits some. Found here are fewer than 200,000 clones, roughly 85% of them singletons; the top ten hold 0.69%. Sequencing used PBMCs. These receptors originate from a woman between 35 and 50 years old in good health and CMV-seronegative. Each CDR3 is given with its conserved first and last residue. D genes are given only for firm matches. Size is omitted from some rows. Given values are once, few, many or a class for expanded clones.

len,d_gene,abundance,j_gene,v_gene,CDR3aa
18,TRBD2,-,TRBJ2-3,TRBV29-1,CGVFPSSGGRGGSDTQYF
15,-,-,TRBJ1-5,TRBV19,CASSIQGPGNQPQHF
14,TRBD1,-,TRBJ2-1,TRBV19,CASTGGTAYNEQFF
13,TRBD1,-,TRBJ1-2,TRBV6-1,CASSETGRHGYTF
13,-,-,TRBJ1-2,TRBV28,CASSLMEAGGYTF
15,-,-,TRBJ1-1,TRBV14,CASSQENARRFGAFF
13,TRBD1,-,TRBJ1-6,TRBV4-1,CASSRTGDSPLHF
15,-,-,TRBJ1-1,TRBV5-1,CASSFTLSMNTEAFF
15,TRBD1,-,TRBJ2-1,TRBV2,CASRADRGPYNEQFF
13,TRBD2,-,TRBJ2-7,TRBV5-6,CASSLRGAYEQYF
13,TRBD2,-,TRBJ2-1,TRBV28,CASRTSFFNEQFF
12,-,-,TRBJ2-5,TRBV7-2,CASSSGWETQYF
14,-,-,TRBJ1-5,TRBV10-3,CAISPEARPTPQHF
15,-,-,TRBJ2-3,TRBV19,CASSLTRRATDTQYF
12,-,few,TRBJ2-2,TRBV6-5,CASKTGFGELFF
18,TRBD2,-,TRBJ2-7,TRBV11-3,CASSLPSRGAGGRYEQYF